Listed here is a single TCR beta chain. Its antigen is as yet unknown. The PCR contained 60 Vbeta and 13 Jbeta primers. This table comes from immunoSEQ multiplex PCR, and its TCRdb copy is limited to in-frame clones, with some not included. The repertoire includes some 120,000 clones, around 77% of them detected once, and around 13% sits in the top ten. This specimen comes from a study of cytomegalovirus exposure and HLA in healthy donors. Overall study context: As released early, the data held around 80 million unique TCRs from HLA-typed donors.

Findings and limits, study-wide: Cytomegalovirus association was assigned to over 150 TCR beta chains. Donors belonging to an Asian-associated ancestry cluster reportedly showed fewer N-insertions in productive TCRs than the roughly 670-donor mean, according to what a later analysis found.

Trimming cost V 6 bases and J 2 bases; bases outside gene matches: 12. Looked up from germline, CDR1 is SGHAT and CDR2 is FQNNGV. This CDR3 has 16 residues. Sample: PBMCs. This rearrangement joins TRBV11-2 to TRBJ2-7; TRBD1 aligns across 8 bases. The sequence was obtained from a woman between 35 and 50 years old in good health and CMV-seropositive. The CDR3 spells CASRPLTGTGTYEQYF. As DNA, the CDR3 is TGTGCCAGCAGACCCTTAACCGGGACAGGCACCTACGAGCAGTACTTC.